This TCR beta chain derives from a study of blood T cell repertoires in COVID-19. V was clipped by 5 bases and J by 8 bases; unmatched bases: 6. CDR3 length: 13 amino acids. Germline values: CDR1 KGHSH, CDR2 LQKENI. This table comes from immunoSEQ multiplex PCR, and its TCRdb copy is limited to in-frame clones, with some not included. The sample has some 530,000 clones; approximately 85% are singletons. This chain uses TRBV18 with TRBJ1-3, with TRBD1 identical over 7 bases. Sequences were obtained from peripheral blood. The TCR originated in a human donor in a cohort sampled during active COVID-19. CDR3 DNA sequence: TGTGCCAGCTCAGATGACAGGGAGGACACCATATATTTT. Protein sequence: CASSDDREDTIYF.